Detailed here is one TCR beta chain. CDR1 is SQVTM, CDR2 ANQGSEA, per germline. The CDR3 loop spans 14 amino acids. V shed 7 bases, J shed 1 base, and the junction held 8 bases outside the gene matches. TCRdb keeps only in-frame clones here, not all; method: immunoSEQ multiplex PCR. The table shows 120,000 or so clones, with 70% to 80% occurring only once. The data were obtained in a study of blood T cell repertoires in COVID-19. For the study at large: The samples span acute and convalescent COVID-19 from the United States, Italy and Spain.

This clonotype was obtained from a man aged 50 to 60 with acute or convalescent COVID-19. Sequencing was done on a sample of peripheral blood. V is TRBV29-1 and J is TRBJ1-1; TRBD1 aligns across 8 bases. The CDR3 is CSAITQGANTEAFF. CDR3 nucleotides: TGCAGCGCTATCACCCAGGGGGCGAACACTGAAGCTTTCTTT.